This TCR beta chain is drawn from a study of shared clonotypes between healthy human individuals. Findings of the study overall: For naive CD4 cells, roughly 5% of clonotypes were shared across a handful of donors.

Only in-frame clones appear in the TCRdb table, and some are missing; sequencing was by immunoSEQ multiplex PCR. The table has over a million clones, 60% to 80% seen once. The study drew all its donors from Caucasian adults living in Nashville, Tennessee. A remark on this clone: Its antigen is unknown.

The CDR3 extends over 16 amino acids. Germline V lookup: CDR1 SGHNT, CDR2 YYREEE (reference sequence). Trimming shortened V by 4 bases and J by 5 bases, and 19 bases separated the two germline ends. Sequencing used memory CD4+ T cells sorted from blood. Subset denoted: CD45RA-negative fraction. This TCR derives from a man aged 18 to 29 in good health. V and J are TRBV5-4 and TRBJ1-5; perhaps TRBD1 as D (6 bases). The DNA of the CDR3 is TGTGCCAGCAGCGCTCCCTTACAGGGCCCTTATCAGCCCCAGCATTTT. Translated, it gives CASSAPLQGPYQPQHF.